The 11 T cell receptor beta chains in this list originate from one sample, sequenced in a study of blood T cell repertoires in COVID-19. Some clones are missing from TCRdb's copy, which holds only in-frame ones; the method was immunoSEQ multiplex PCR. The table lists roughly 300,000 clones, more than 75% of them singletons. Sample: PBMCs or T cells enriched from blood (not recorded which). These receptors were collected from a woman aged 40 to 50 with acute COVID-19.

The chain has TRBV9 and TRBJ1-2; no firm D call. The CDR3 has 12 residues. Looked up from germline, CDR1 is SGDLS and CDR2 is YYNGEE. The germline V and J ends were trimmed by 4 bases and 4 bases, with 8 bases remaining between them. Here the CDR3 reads CASSPRGYGYTF. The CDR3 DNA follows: TGTGCCAGCAGCCCGCGAGGCTATGGCTACACCTTC.

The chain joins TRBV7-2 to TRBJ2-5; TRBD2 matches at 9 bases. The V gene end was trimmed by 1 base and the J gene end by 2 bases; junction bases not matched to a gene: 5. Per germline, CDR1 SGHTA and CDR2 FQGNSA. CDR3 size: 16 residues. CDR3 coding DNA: TGTGCCAGCAGCTTAGGAGTCAGCGGGGGGCAAGAGACCCAGTACTTC. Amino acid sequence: CASSLGVSGGQETQYF.

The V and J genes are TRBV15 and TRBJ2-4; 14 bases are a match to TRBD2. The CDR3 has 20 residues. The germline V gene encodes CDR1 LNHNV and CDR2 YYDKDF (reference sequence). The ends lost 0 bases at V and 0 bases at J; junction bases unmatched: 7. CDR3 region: CATSRDLRTSGGIAKNIQYF. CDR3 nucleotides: TGTGCCACCAGCAGAGATCTCAGGACTAGCGGGGGGATAGCCAAAAACATTCAGTACTTC.

Here the CDR3 reads CASSEQHGSTYEQYF. The CDR3 DNA follows: TGTGCCAGCAGTGAACAGCATGGGAGCACCTACGAGCAGTACTTC. The V gene is TRBV2, the J gene TRBJ2-7; tentative D call: TRBD2 (5 bases). Trimming pared 2 bases from V and 2 bases from J, leaving 13 bases between. This CDR3 region has 15 residues. From germline, CDR1 is SNHLY and CDR2 FYNNEI. Looking up the rest from reference TRBV2 and TRBJ2-7 gives the full variable domain: EPEVTQTPSHQVTQMGQEVILRCVPISNHLYFYWYRQILGQKVEFLVSFYNNEISEKSEIFDDQFSVERPDGSNFTLKIRSTKLEDSAMYFCASSEQHGSTYEQYFGPGTRLTVT.

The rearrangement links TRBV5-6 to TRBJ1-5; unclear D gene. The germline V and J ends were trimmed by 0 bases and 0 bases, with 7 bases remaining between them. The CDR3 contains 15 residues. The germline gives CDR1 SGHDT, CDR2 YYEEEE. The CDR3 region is CASSLGATSNQPQHF. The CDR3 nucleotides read TGTGCCAGCAGCTTGGGGGCGACTAGCAATCAGCCCCAGCATTTT.

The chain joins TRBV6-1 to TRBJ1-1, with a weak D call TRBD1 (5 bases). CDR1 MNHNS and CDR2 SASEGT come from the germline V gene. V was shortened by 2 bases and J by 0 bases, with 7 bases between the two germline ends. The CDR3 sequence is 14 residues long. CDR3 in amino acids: CASSEQGLNTEAFF. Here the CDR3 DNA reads TGTGCCAGCAGTGAACAGGGATTGAACACTGAAGCTTTCTTT.

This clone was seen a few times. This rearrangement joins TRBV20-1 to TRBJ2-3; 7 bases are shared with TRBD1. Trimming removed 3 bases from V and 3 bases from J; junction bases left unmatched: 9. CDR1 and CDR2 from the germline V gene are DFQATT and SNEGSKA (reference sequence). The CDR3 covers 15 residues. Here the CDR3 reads CSASLGGAGTDTQYF. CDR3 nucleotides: TGCAGTGCTAGTCTAGGGGGCGCCGGTACAGATACGCAGTATTTT.

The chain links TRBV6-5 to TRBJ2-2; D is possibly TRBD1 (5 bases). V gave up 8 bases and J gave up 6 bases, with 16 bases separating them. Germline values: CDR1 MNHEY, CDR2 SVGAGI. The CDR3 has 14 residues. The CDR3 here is CASVYQGVAGELFF. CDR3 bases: TGTGCCAGCGTTTACCAAGGGGTGGCCGGGGAGCTGTTTTTT.

CDR3 region: CASSIGQNAEAFF. The CDR3 DNA is TGTGCCAGCAGCATCGGACAGAATGCTGAAGCTTTCTTT. The genes are TRBV7-3 and TRBJ1-1; D is possibly TRBD1 (6 bases). Germline assignment: CDR1 SGHTA and CDR2 FQGTGA. This CDR3 contains 13 residues. The V and J ends lost 5 bases and 6 bases respectively, with 13 bases between them.

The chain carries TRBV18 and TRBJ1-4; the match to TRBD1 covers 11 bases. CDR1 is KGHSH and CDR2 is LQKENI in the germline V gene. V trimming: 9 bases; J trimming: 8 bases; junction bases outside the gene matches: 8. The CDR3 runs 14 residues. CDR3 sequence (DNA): TGTGCCAGTCGTCCGGGACAGGGGGGAGAAAAACTGTTTTTT. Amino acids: CASRPGQGGEKLFF.

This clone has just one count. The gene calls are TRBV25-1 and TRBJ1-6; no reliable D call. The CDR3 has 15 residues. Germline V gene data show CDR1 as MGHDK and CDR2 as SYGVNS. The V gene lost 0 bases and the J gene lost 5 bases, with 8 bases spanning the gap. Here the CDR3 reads CASSEYLTDNSPLHF. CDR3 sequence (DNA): TGTGCCAGCAGTGAATATTTGACTGATAATTCACCCCTCCACTTT.